The 3 T cell receptor beta chains below were found in one sample sequenced in a study of T cell clusters in autoimmune cytopenias. Multiplex touch-down PCR amplified TRB using TRB-A and TRB-B pools in one tube. TCRdb reprocessed the multiplex PCR reads, with one entry per CDR3 protein and no DNA. Its table lists fewer than 4,500 distinct CDR3 sequences. Each sample's input was 250 ng genomic DNA, 38,000 or so genome equivalents. The sequencing input was peripheral blood. The receptors originated from a human donor with an autoimmune cytopenia or autoimmune hepatitis (not recorded which).

The chain uses TRBV11-2 and TRBJ1-2; the TCRdb D gene call, TRBD1, has no DNA to confirm it. The CDR3 has 13 amino acids. Germline-derived CDR1 and CDR2 are SGHAT and FQNNGV. This chain's CDR3 is CASRVTGGIGYTF.

The V call is TRBV24-1, the J call TRBJ1-2. The CDR3 contains 13 residues. Germline V gene sequence: CDR1 KGHDR, CDR2 SFDVKD. The CDR3: CATREGANYGYTF.

This chain uses TRBV7-9 with TRBJ1-1. The CDR3 sequence is 12 residues long. Germline V CDR1 and CDR2: SEHNR, FQNEAQ (reference sequence). The CDR3: CASSLWSGRAFF. Full variable domain (outside the CDR3, taken from reference TRBV7-9 and TRBJ1-1): DTGVSQNPRHKITKRGQNVTFRCDPISEHNRLYWYRQTLGQGPEFLTYFQNEAQLEKSRLLSDRFSAERPKGSFSTLEIQRTEQGDSAMYLCASSLWSGRAFFGQGTRLTVV.